The following is a TCR beta chain sequence with its context. Its target is unknown. The sample is drawn from a study of cytomegalovirus exposure and HLA in healthy donors. Study-wide points: Upon later analysis, HLA-associated TCR beta chains proved more clonally expanded than other, equally common chains.

The PCR contained 60 Vbeta and 13 Jbeta primers. Profiling relied on immunoSEQ multiplex PCR, and the TCRdb table lists in-frame clones only, not all of them. The sample carries about 150,000 clones, 80% recorded once. The TCR was taken from a male donor in good health and CMV-seronegative. Sequences were obtained from PBMCs.

The CDR3 nucleotides are TGCGCCAGCAGCCAAGATCGGGGGGGCGCGGGTGGCTACACCTTC. Translating it yields CASSQDRGGAGGYTF. The rearrangement links TRBV4-3 to TRBJ1-2; tentative D call: TRBD1 (6 bases). Per germline, CDR1 LGHNA and CDR2 YSLEER. Trimming removed 0 bases from V and 7 bases from J, with 15 bases in between. The CDR3 is 15 residues long.